This TCR beta chain is from a study of blood T cells in healthy people across ages. Trimming left V 3 bases short and J 2 bases short, with 3 bases between. This CDR3 comprises 11 residues. Per germline, CDR1 SQVTM and CDR2 ANQGSEA. This clonotype was picked up many times. Combining a sample-barcoded 5' primer with a J-beta primer mix, a second PCR ran for 7 to 11 cycles. TCRdb re-analysed the 5' RACE reads in MiXCR, keeping a single row per CDR3 protein. The sample shows approximately 1.5 million distinct CDR3 sequences, roughly 32% of them seen only once. The clonotype originates from a woman under 40 in good health. Input material: blood. This rearrangement joins TRBV29-1 to TRBJ2-3; D gene unclear. CDR3: CSVEVTDTQYF. The CDR3 DNA sequence: TGCAGCGTTGAGGTCACAGATACGCAGTATTTT.